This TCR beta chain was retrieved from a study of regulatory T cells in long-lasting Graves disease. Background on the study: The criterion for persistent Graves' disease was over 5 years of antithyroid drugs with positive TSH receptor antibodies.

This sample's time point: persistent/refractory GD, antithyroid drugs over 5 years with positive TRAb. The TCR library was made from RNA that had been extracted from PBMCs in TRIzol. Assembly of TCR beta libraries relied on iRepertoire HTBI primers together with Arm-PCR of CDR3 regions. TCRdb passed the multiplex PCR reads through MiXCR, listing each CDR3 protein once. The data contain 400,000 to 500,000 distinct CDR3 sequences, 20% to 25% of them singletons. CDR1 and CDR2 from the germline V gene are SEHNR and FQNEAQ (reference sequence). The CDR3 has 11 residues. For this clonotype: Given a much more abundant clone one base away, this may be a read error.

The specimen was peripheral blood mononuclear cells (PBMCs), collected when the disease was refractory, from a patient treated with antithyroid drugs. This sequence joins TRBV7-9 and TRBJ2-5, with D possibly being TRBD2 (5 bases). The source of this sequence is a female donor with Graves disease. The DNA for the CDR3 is TGTGTCAGCCAGAGCGGAGAGACCCAGTACTTC. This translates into CVSQSGETQYF. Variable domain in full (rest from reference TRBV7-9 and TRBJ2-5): DTGVSQNPRHKITKRGQNVTFRCDPISEHNRLYWYRQTLGQGPEFLTYFQNEAQLEKSRLLSDRFSAERPKGSFSTLEIQRTEQGDSAMYLCVSQSGETQYFGPGTRLLVL.